A selection of T cell receptor beta chains follows, all from one sample in a study of identical twins. TCRdb re-derived calls from the 5' RACE reads in MiXCR, one entry per CDR3 protein. This table has about 470,000 distinct CDR3 sequences, 20% to 25% appearing once. These data were also filed under a second study, of T cells expressing NK-cell markers.

The sequencing sample was made of CD4+ T cells sorted from blood. Receptor source: a woman younger than 30 in good health. CDR3s include the opening cysteine and the closing phenylalanine or tryptophan. The D gene is left open where the match is weak. Clone size, where shown, is once, few, many, or a class for clones that have expanded.

TRBJ2-1,TRBV9,NA,TRBD2,TGTGCCAGCAGCCAGACTAGCGGGAGTCATGAGCAGTTCTTC,CASSQTSGSHEQFF
TRBJ2-1,TRBV19,NA,TRBD2,TGTGCCAGTAGTATAGTGTTTGAGACTAGCGAGTACCATGAGCAGTTCTTC,CASSIVFETSEYHEQFF
TRBJ2-7,TRBV7-2,NA,TRBD2,TGTGCCAGCAGCTTAGATTCCGGGGGGTACGAGCAGTACTTC,CASSLDSGGYEQYF
TRBJ1-2,TRBV10-3,NA,NA,TGTGCCATCAGACCAGGGTTAGTCTATGGCTACACCTTC,CAIRPGLVYGYTF
TRBJ1-5,TRBV5-1,NA,NA,TGCGCCAGCAGCTTGGGAACTACGACGGGTTATAGCAATCAGCCCCAGCATTTT,CASSLGTTTGYSNQPQHF
TRBJ2-5,TRBV20-1,NA,NA,TGCAGTGCTAGAGGCTCCACGATGGAGACCCAGTACTTC,CSARGSTMETQYF
TRBJ2-2,TRBV29-1,few,NA,TGCAGCGTAGAAGGATGGGGCACCGGGGAGCTGTTTTTT,CSVEGWGTGELFF
TRBJ2-6,TRBV5-4,few,NA,TGTGCCAGCAGCTTGGACAACTCTGGGGCCAACGTCCTGACTTTC,CASSLDNSGANVLTF
TRBJ2-7,TRBV27,NA,TRBD1,TGTGCCAGCAGTCGACAGGGGAAGAACTACGAGCAGTACTTC,CASSRQGKNYEQYF
TRBJ2-5,TRBV27,NA,TRBD2,TGTGCCAGTAGCGCTAGCGGGGGGTTCGTGGAGACCCAGTACTTC,CASSASGGFVETQYF
TRBJ2-5,TRBV5-1,few,NA,TGCGCCAGCAGCCTACAAAATACCCAAGAGACCCAGTACTTC,CASSLQNTQETQYF
TRBJ1-2,TRBV7-9,few,NA,TGTGCCAGCAGCGGGGTTCCCGGCTTTGGCTACACCTTC,CASSGVPGFGYTF
TRBJ1-4,TRBV7-8,NA,NA,TGTGCCAGCAGCTTAAGCTTTAGGGGCAGCTCCATGAGCAAACTGTTTTTT,CASSLSFRGSSMSKLFF
TRBJ1-2,TRBV11-3,few,NA,TGTGCCAGCAGCTCCCGGACCGGACCTACAAGGACCTTC,CASSSRTGPTRTF
TRBJ2-1,TRBV20-1,NA,NA,TGCAGTGCGGGCGGCCCCGGGGTATACGAGCAGTTCTTC,CSAGGPGVYEQFF
TRBJ2-7,TRBV27,few,NA,TGTGCCAGCACGAGGGACGGAAGATCCTACGAGCAGTACTTC,CASTRDGRSYEQYF
TRBJ2-4,TRBV29-1,many,NA,TGCAGCGTTGTGGGGGGCACCTCCGATGCAATAGCCAAAAACATTCAGTACTTC,CSVVGGTSDAIAKNIQYF
TRBJ1-1,TRBV3-1,NA,NA,TGTGCCAGCAGCATGGGCGGTTACGGAGCTTTCTTT,CASSMGGYGAFF
TRBJ2-5,TRBV6-1,few,NA,TGTGCCAGCAGACCCGCCGTGGGGGCTGAGACCCAGTACTTC,CASRPAVGAETQYF
TRBJ2-2,TRBV12-3/TRBV12-4,NA,TRBD2,TGTGCCAGCAGTCTGCGGACTAGACCAGGTCCCGGGGAGCTGTTTTTT,CASSLRTRPGPGELFF
TRBJ2-5,TRBV20-1,NA,NA,TGCAGTGCTAGGGAAGCGGTCCAAGAGACCCAGTACTTC,CSAREAVQETQYF
TRBJ2-1,TRBV12-3/TRBV12-4,few,TRBD2,TGTGCCAGCAGCTTCAGACTAGCGGGGGGCGGGAATGAGCAGTTCTTC,CASSFRLAGGGNEQFF
TRBJ2-5,TRBV6-2/TRBV6-3,NA,TRBD2,TGTGCCAGCAGTCGACGACTAGCGGGGGTCCTCGAGACCCAGTACTTC,CASSRRLAGVLETQYF
TRBJ2-1,TRBV15,NA,TRBD2,TGTGCCACCAGCAGAGATTTCGCGGGAGGGTTCAATGAGCAGTTCTTC,CATSRDFAGGFNEQFF
TRBJ1-1,TRBV2,NA,NA,TGTGCCAGCAGTGAAAAGGTTAACACTGAAGCTTTCTTT,CASSEKVNTEAFF